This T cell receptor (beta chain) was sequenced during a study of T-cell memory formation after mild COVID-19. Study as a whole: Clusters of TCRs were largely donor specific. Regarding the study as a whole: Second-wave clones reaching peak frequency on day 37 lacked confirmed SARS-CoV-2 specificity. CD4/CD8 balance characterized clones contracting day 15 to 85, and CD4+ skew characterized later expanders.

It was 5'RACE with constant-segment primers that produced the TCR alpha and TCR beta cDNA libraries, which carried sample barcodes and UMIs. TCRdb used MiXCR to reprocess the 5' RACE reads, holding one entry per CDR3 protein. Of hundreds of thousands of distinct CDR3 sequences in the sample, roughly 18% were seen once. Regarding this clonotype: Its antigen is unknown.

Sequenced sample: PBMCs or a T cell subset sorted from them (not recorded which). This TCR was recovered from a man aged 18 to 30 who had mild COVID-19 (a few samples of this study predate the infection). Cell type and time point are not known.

CDR3 region: CASSSSGTVGYTF. CDR3 in DNA: TGTGCCAGCAGTTCCTCCGGGACAGTCGGCTACACCTTC. The chain carries TRBV28 and TRBJ1-2; 7 bases are a match to TRBD1. There are 13 residues in the CDR3. CDR1 is MDHEN and CDR2 is SYDVKM in the germline V gene. V trimming: 4 bases; J trimming: 8 bases; junction bases outside the gene matches: 7.